This TCR beta chain comes out of a study of blood T cell repertoires in COVID-19. Overall study context: COVID-19 samples from acute and convalescent phases originated in the United States, Italy and Spain.

Profiled with immunoSEQ multiplex PCR; TCRdb holds only in-frame clones, not every one. The sample includes around 200,000 clones, around nine tenths seen only once; the top ten take 3.5% to 4.5%. This CDR3 is built from 13 residues. V dropped 5 bases and J dropped 6; count of bases not matched to a gene: 4. Germline V lookup: CDR1 LNHDA, CDR2 SQIVND (reference sequence). This TCR was sampled from a man between 18 and 35 years old with active or convalescent COVID-19. Sequencing used peripheral blood. This rearrangement joins TRBV19 to TRBJ1-5; TRBD1 aligns across 7 bases. The CDR3, as DNA: TGTGCCAGTAGTGACAGGGAGAGTCAGCCCCAGCATTTT. As protein: CASSDRESQPQHF. Full variable domain (outside the CDR3, taken from reference TRBV19 and TRBJ1-5): DGGITQSPKYLFRKEGQNVTLSCEQNLNHDAMYWYRQDPGQGLRLIYYSQIVNDFQKGDIAEGYSVSREKKESFPLTVTSAQKNPTAFYLCASSDRESQPQHFGDGTRLSIL.